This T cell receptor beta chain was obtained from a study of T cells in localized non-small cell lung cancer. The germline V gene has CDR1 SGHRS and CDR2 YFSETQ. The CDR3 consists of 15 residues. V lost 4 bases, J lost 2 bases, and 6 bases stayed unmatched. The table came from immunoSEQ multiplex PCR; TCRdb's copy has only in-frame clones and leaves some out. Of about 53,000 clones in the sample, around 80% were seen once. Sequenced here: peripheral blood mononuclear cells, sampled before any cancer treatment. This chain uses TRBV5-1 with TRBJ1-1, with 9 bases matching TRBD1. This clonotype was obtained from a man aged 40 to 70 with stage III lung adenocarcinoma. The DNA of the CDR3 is TGCGCCAGCAGCGCCTGGACAGGGGCCAACACTGAAGCTTTCTTT. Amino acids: CASSAWTGANTEAFF.